This TCR beta chain was captured in a study of blood T cell repertoires in COVID-19. Study summary: The origin of the acute and convalescent COVID-19 samples was the United States, Italy and Spain. Nucleic acid was either cDNA or gDNA, and it came from T cells, B-cell-depleted T cells, or PBMCs.

This clone was detected once. Germline V gene sequence: CDR1 DFQATT, CDR2 SNEGSKA (reference sequence). The CDR3 runs to 12 residues. V lost 6 bases, J lost 4 bases, and 12 bases lay in between. In the authors' workflow: Counts of nucleated cells, estimated from reference gene primer amplification, were obtained. The method was immunoSEQ multiplex PCR; TCRdb's version includes in-frame clones alone and lacks a portion of them. The DNA gave D and trimming, while V, J and clone size come from that table. The table lists approximately 52,000 clones, 65% to 90% of them singletons. The V gene is TRBV20-1, the J gene TRBJ1-2; no reliable D call. This sequence was found in a human donor in a cohort sampled during active COVID-19. Source material: peripheral blood. CDR3 DNA: TGCAGTGCCAGTGGCGGCAGCTATGGCTACACCTTC. Residues: CSASGGSYGYTF.